This T cell receptor beta chain was captured by sequencing in a study of siplizumab effects on memory and regulatory T cells. General study findings and limits: Proliferating siplizumab-cultured Tregs lacked confirmed suppressive function. Significantly reduced by siplizumab was the cumulative frequency of alloreactive sequences, namely those traceable to unstimulated CD4+ memory cells. On average, about 69% of mappable alloreactive CD4+ clones were Treg-derived under siplizumab, against 25% to 30% in controls. Apparently more diverse than memory cells, naive T cells also seemed major alloresponse contributors.

Turning to this clone: Its antigen is as yet unknown.

CDR3 length: 13 amino acids. With 8 bases clipped from V and 7 bases from J, the junction kept 6 bases outside the gene matches. The germline gives CDR1 SGHTA, CDR2 FQGTGA. Clones were read by immunoSEQ multiplex PCR, and TCRdb kept only the in-frame ones, dropping some. This sample has more than 85,000 clones; around nine tenths occur once, and the top ten carry about 1.1%. J is TRBJ2-1 and V is TRBV7-3; 9 bases agree with TRBD2. This receptor was taken from a human donor in good health. Sequences were obtained from CD4+ T cells sorted from blood. The CDR3 nucleotides read TGTGCCAGCGGGAAGCGGGAGGAGAATGAGCAGTTCTTC. This codes for CASGKREENEQFF.